This T cell receptor (beta chain) was recorded in a study of PD-L1 blockade in urothelial cancer. For the study at large: Blood analysis was done at 3 weeks (second dose) and 6 weeks after treatment began.

Time point denoted: peripheral blood 6 weeks after treatment start. Study observations and caveats: Greater 3-week expansion of tumor-associated blood clones was recorded for durable-benefit patients. Blood TCR clonality below the median before treatment was a predictor of better survival.

The CDR3 runs to 14 residues. V gave up 0 bases and J gave up 5 bases, with 8 bases separating them. CDR1 MGHRA and CDR2 YSYEKL come from the germline V gene. In regard to this clone: The antigen is not known.

Every PCR got spiked synthetic TCR analog templates. Clones were read by immunoSEQ multiplex PCR, and TCRdb kept only the in-frame ones, dropping some. The repertoire holds more than 95,000 clones, with about 89% as singletons. The chain carries TRBV4-1 and TRBJ1-5, with D unresolved. The receptor was derived from a man aged 60-69 years with urothelial cancer. Sequenced material: PBMCs, taken around atezolizumab (anti-PD-L1) treatment. In nucleotides, the CDR3 is TGCGCCAGCAGCCAAGAGGAGCTCGATCAGCCCCAGCATTTT. It yields the protein CASSQEELDQPQHF.